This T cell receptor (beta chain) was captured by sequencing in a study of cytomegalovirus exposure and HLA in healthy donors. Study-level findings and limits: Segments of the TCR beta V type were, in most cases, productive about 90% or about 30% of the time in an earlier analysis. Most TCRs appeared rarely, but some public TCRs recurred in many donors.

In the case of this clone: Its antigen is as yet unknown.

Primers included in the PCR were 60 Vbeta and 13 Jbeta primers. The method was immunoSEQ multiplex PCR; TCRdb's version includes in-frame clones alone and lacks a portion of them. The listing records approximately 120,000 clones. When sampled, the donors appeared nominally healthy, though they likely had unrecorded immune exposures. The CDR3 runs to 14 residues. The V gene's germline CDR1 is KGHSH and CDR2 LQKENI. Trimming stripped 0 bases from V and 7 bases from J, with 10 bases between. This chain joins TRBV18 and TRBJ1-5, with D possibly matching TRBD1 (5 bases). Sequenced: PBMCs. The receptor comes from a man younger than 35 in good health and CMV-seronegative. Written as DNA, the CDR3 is TGTGCCAGCTCACCACCCTCAGACAGACAGCCCCAGCATTTT. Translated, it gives CASSPPSDRQPQHF.